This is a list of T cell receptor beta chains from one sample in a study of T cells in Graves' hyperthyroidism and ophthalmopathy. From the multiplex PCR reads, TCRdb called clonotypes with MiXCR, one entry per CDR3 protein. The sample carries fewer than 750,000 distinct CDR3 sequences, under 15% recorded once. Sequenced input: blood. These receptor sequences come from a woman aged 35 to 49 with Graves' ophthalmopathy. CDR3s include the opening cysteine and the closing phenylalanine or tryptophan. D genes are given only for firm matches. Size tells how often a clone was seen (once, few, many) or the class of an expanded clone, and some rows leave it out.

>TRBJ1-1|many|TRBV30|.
TGTGCCTGGACGTCCCCTGGGGGGGGTAGGGGGACTGAAGCTTTCTTT
CAWTSPGGGRGTEAFF
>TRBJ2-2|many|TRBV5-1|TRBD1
TGCGCCAGTAAACGACAGGGGGCGAGCACCGGGGAGCTGTTTTTT
CASKRQGASTGELFF
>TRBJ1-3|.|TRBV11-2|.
TGTGCCAGCAGCCCACACATGGGGCATTCGACTGGAAACACCATATATTTT
CASSPHMGHSTGNTIYF
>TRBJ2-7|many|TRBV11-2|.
TGTGCCAGCACCCCGACACCTACCTCCTACGAGCAGTACTTC
CASTPTPTSYEQYF
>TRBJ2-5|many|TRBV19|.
TGTGCCAGTAGTATGGACCGGGGGTACGGACTCCAAGGGGGAGAGACCCAGTACTTC
CASSMDRGYGLQGGETQYF
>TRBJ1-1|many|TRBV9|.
TGTGCCAGCAGCGAGGAGGGTGTGAACACTGAAGCTTTCTTT
CASSEEGVNTEAFF
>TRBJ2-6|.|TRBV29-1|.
TGCAGCGTTGGGGGTGACTCTGGGGCCAACGTCCTGACTTTC
CSVGGDSGANVLTF
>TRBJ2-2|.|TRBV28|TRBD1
TGTGCCGGCAGTTCAGGACAGGGGGCCACCGGGGAGCTGTTTTTT
CAGSSGQGATGELFF
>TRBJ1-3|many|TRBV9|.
TGTGCCAGCACCGACCCCAGGGTTGGAAACACCATATATTTT
CASTDPRVGNTIYF
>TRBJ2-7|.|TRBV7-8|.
TGTGCCAGCAGCCCCATGCAAGGGAGTACCTACGAGCAGTACTTC
CASSPMQGSTYEQYF
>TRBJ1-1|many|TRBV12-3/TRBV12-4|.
TGTGCCAGCAGGCAGGGGCGGAACACTGAAGCTTTCTTT
CASRQGRNTEAFF
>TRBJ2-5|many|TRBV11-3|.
TGTGCCAGCAGCCTGACCGGGCTCACGTACAAAGAGACCCAGTACTTC
CASSLTGLTYKETQYF
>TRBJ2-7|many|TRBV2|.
TGTGCCAGCAGTTTTACGTCCGCAAGCTCCTACGAGCAGTACTTC
CASSFTSASSYEQYF
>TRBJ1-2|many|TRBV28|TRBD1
TGTGCCAGCAACAGGGGGTATTATGGCTACACCTTC
CASNRGYYGYTF
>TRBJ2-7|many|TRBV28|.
TGTGCCAGCAGTTTTAGGGACCTCTTTGGCGAGCAGTACTTC
CASSFRDLFGEQYF
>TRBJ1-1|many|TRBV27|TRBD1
TGTGCCAGCGCCGGTGGCAGGGGGCTGATGAACACTGAAGCTTTCTTT
CASAGGRGLMNTEAFF
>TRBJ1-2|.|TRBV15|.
TGTGCCACCAGCAGAGAAAGGGCGGGGGGTCGGACCTATGGCTACACCTTC
CATSRERAGGRTYGYTF
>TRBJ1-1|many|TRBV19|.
TGTGCCAGTAGTATGTGGACAGCTATTGAAGCTTTCTTT
CASSMWTAIEAFF
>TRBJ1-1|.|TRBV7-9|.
TGTGCCAGCAAACCTGGGAAGATATTTGAAGCTTTCTTT
CASKPGKIFEAFF
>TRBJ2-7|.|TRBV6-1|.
TGTGCCAGCAGTGAAGCAGAAGCGGACCCCTACGAGCGGTACTTC
CASSEAEADPYERYF
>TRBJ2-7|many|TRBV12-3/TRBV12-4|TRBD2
TGTGCCAGCAGTCAAACTCGGGGGGTAGCCTACGAGCAGTACTTC
CASSQTRGVAYEQYF
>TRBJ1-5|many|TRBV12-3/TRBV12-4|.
TGTGCCAGCAGTTTTGGTCGGAGCCCATCTATCCATCAGCCCCAGCATTTT
CASSFGRSPSIHQPQHF
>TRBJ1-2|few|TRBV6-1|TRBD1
TGTGCCAGCAGTGACCCTACAGGGGCCCTCAACTATGGCTACACCTTC
CASSDPTGALNYGYTF
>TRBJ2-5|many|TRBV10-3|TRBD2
TGTGCCATCAGTGAGTCGACGGCGGGAGGGATAGAGACCCAGTACTTC
CAISESTAGGIETQYF
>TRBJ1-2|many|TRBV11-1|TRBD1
TGTGCCAGCAGCTTTCTGGGGCAGGGGGGATCCTATGGCTACACCTTC
CASSFLGQGGSYGYTF
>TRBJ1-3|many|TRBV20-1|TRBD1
TGCAGTGCTCGGGACAGGGGGCGATTCTCTGGAAACACCATATATTTT
CSARDRGRFSGNTIYF
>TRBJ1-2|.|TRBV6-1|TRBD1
TGTGCCAGCGGACAGGCGGGGGACTATGGCTACACCTTC
CASGQAGDYGYTF
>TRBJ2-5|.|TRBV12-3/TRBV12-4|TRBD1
TGTGCCAGCAACTGGGACAGGGGGCGCCGGGAGACCCAGTACTTC
CASNWDRGRRETQYF
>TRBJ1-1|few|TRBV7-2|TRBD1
TGTGCCAGCAGCACAAGACAGGGGTACACTGAAGCTTTCTTT
CASSTRQGYTEAFF
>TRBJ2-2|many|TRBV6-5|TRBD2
TGTGCCAGCAGTTACACCGGCCTAGCGGGATATAGTGGGGAGCTGTTTTTT
CASSYTGLAGYSGELFF